This is a list of T cell receptor beta chains from one sample in a study of blood T cell repertoires in COVID-19. The repertoire was sequenced with immunoSEQ multiplex PCR; TCRdb's copy has only in-frame clones and lacks some. Among around 270,000 clones listed, around 84% were seen once. Sequencing input: peripheral blood. The receptor set was obtained from a man in his fifties or sixties with acute or convalescent COVID-19. The conserved cysteine and the conserved F or W are not part of the CDR3 here.

TRBJ2-7,TRBV28,ASSTPIGDYEQY
TRBJ2-2,TRBV4-1,ASSQVGNRDWELF
TRBJ1-1,TRBV5-1,ASSLVSVNTEAF
TRBJ2-1,TRBV5-1,ASSFNSWRVQRGNEQF
TRBJ1-1,TRBV5-4,ASSLANRNTEAF
TRBJ2-1,TRBV24-1,ATSDSPRAGVNDEQF
TRBJ1-2,TRBV6-5,ASISIVGGYDGYT
TRBJ2-6,TRBV18,ASSRGVKAGANVLT
TRBJ1-3,TRBV6-5,ASSYAQGSGNTIY
TRBJ1-2,TRBV4-1,ASSPGGTANYGYT
TRBJ2-7,TRBV7-2,ASTQAQGAPEQY
TRBJ2-7,TRBV29-1,SVEASGGYEQY
TRBJ1-2,TRBV10-2,ASRDTWEGRHGYT
TRBJ1-3,TRBV4-2,ASSRSMGSSGNTIY
TRBJ2-3,TRBV5-4,ASSLSPSSTDTQY
TRBJ2-1,TRBV5-8,ASSKTSAGRGEQF
TRBJ1-5,TRBV28,ASSYPGDQPQH
TRBJ1-2,TRBV5-1,ASSLTGGNYGYT
TRBJ2-5,TRBV6-5,ASSYFGQGATDAQY
TRBJ2-5,TRBV19,ASNPGQAVGTQY
TRBJ2-7,TRBV9,ASSVGWVGGPFYEQY
TRBJ2-4,TRBV28,ASSSSGPEGNIQY
TRBJ1-1,TRBV24-1,ATSPGTYMNTEAF
TRBJ2-2,TRBV6-2/TRBV6-3,ASRYRATSGIAGELF
TRBJ2-3,TRBV5-1,ASSLSPSGSPPDTQY
TRBJ2-2,TRBV2,ASSTRDRGGTGELF
TRBJ2-2,TRBV29-1,SVYRGTGELF
TRBJ1-2,TRBV18,ASSPGTGASYYGYT